This T cell receptor beta chain was sequenced in a study of blood T cell repertoires in COVID-19. All enrollees were about 18 to 89 years old and from about two dozen US areas. The CDR3 is 16 residues long. The V segment lost 5 bases and the J segment 4 bases; nucleotides outside the gene matches: 11. In germline, CDR1 is SGHTA, CDR2 FQGNSA. Some clones are missing from TCRdb's copy, which holds only in-frame ones; the method was immunoSEQ multiplex PCR. The profile shows about 280,000 clones, 85% of them singletons. The receptor was derived from a woman between 45 and 65 years old who had recovered from COVID-19. The sequenced sample was PBMCs or T cells enriched from blood (not recorded which). The rearrangement joins TRBV7-2 to TRBJ2-3, with TRBD2 matching over 8 bases. The CDR3, as DNA: TGTGCCAGCAGCCCAGGGAGGACTAGCAGCCCAGATACGCAGTATTTT. The encoded protein is CASSPGRTSSPDTQYF.